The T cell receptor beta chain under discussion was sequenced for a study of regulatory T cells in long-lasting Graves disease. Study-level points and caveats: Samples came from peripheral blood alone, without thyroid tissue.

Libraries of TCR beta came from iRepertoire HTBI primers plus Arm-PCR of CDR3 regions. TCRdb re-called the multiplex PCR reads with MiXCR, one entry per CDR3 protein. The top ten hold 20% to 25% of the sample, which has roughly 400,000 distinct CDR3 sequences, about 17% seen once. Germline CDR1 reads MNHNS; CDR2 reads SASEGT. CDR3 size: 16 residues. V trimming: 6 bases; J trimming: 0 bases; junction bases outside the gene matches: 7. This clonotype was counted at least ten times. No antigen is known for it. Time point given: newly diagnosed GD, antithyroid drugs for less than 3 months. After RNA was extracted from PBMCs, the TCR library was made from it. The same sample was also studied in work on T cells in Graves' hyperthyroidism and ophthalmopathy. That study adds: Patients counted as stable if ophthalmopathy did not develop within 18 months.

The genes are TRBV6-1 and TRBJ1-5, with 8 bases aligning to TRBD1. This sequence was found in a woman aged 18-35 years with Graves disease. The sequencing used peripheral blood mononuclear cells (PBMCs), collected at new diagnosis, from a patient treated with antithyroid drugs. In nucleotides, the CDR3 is TGTGCCAGCAGCCCTAGGACAGGGAATAGCAATCAGCCCCAGCATTTT. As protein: CASSPRTGNSNQPQHF.